This TCR beta chain was documented in a study of T cell responses to AZD1222 COVID-19 vaccine. From germline, CDR1 is MNHEY and CDR2 SVGAGI. The V gene lost 2 bases and the J gene lost 3 bases, with 7 bases spanning the gap. The CDR3 is 13 residues long. Sequencing was performed with immunoSEQ multiplex PCR; in TCRdb, only in-frame clones are kept and a portion is missing. The sample has some 200,000 clones, approximately 94% seen once. This clone has just one count. Its antigen is currently unknown. Broader study findings: The donors showed a predominance of white British ancestry and of females, with possible underestimation of clonal diversity.

This TCR derives from an adult who received the MenACWY meningococcal vaccine as a control. The V and J genes are TRBV6-5 and TRBJ1-1; D remains ambiguous. The sample consisted of peripheral blood, taken 28 days after the second dose of the MenACWY control vaccine. The chain's CDR3 is CASSYGDYTEAFF. The CDR3 DNA reads TGTGCCAGCAGTTACGGGGATTACACTGAAGCTTTCTTT.